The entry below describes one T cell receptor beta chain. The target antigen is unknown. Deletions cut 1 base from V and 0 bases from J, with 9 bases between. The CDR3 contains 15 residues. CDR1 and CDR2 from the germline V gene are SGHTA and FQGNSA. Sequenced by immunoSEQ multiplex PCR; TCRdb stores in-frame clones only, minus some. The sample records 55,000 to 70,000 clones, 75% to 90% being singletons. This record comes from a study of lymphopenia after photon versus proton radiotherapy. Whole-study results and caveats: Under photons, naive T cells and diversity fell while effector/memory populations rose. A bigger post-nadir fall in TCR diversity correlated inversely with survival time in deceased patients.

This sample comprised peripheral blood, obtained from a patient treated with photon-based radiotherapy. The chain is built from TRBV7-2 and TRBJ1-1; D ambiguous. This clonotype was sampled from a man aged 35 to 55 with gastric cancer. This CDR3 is CASSLVFKMNTEAFF. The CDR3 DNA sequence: TGTGCCAGCAGCTTAGTATTCAAAATGAACACTGAAGCTTTCTTT.